The clone carrying this T cell receptor (beta chain) showed up just once. TCRdb's table, derived via immunoSEQ multiplex PCR, lists solely in-frame clones and lacks some. The sample includes about 70,000 clones, around 88% of them seen just once. This sample is drawn from a study of OX40 agonist ivuxolimab in advanced cancers. The source of this sequence is an adult with an advanced solid tumor such as melanoma, head and neck, liver or kidney cancer. Here the sequenced sample was CD4+ or CD8+ T cells sorted from blood, taken in a trial of the OX40 agonist ivuxolimab.

The chain's CDR3 is CASSLDPAGGYNEQFF. Written as DNA, the CDR3 is TGTGCCAGCAGCTTAGATCCAGCGGGGGGATACAATGAGCAGTTCTTC. V gene TRBV11-3 combines with J gene TRBJ2-1; the match to TRBD2 covers 9 bases. The length of the CDR3 is 16 residues. V dropped 0 bases and J dropped 4; count of bases not matched to a gene: 4. CDR1 SGHNT and CDR2 YENEEA come from the germline V gene.